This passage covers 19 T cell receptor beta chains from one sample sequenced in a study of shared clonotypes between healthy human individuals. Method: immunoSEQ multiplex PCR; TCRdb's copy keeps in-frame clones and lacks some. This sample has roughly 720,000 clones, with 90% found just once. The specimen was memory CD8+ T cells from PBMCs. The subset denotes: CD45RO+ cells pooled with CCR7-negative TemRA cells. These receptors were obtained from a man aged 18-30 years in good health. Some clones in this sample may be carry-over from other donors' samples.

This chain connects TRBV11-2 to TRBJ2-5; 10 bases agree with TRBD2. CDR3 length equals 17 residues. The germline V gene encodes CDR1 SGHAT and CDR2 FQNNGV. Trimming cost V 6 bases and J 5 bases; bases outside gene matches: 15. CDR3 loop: CASRQGFGTSDVETQYF. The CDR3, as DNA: TGTGCCAGCAGGCAGGGGTTTGGGACTAGCGACGTGGAGACCCAGTACTTC.

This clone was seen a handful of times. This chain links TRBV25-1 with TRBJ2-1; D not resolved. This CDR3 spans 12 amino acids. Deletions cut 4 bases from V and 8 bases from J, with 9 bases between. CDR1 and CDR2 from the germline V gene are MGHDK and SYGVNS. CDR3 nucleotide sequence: TGTGCCAGCAGTGTACTGCCAGATGAGCAGTTCTTC. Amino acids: CASSVLPDEQFF.

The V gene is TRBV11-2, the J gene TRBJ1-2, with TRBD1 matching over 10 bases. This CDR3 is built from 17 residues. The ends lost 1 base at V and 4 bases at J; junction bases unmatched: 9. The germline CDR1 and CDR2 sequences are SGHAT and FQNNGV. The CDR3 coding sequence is TGTGCCAGCAGCTTAGGGCCGGGGACAGGGGAACCCTATGGCTACACCTTC. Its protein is CASSLGPGTGEPYGYTF.

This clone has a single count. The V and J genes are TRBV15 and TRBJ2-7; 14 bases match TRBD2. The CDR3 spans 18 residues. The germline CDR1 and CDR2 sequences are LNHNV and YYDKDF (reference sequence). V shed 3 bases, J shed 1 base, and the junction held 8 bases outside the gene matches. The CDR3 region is CATSRGRLAGGISYEQYF. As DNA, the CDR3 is TGTGCCACCAGCAGGGGCCGACTAGCGGGAGGGATTTCCTACGAGCAGTACTTC.

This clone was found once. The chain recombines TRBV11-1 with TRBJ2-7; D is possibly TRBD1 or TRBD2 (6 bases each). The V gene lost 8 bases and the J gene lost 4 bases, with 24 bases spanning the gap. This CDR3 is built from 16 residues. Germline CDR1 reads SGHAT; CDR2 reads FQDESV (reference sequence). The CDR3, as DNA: TGTGCCAGCGGAGACAGATCAACAGGGACTCCGTACGAGCAGTACTTC. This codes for CASGDRSTGTPYEQYF.

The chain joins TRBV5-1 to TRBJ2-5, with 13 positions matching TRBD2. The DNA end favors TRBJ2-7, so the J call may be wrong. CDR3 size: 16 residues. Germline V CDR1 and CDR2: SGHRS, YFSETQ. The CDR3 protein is CASSILAGGSSYEQYF. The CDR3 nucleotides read TGCGCCAGCAGCATACTAGCGGGAGGGAGCTCCTACGAGCAGTACTTC.

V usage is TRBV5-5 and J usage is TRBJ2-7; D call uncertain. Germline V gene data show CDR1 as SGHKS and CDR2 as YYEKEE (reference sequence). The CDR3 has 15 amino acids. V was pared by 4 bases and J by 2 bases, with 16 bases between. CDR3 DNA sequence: TGTGCCAGCAGCCTCCCGAGGAATGGAGCCTACGAGCAGTACTTC. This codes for CASSLPRNGAYEQYF.

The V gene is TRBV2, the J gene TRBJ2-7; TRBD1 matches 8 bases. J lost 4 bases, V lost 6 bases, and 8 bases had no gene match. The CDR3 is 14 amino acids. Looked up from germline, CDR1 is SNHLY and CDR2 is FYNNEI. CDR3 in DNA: TGTGCCAGCAGCCAGGGGGCTAAGGTATACGAGCAGTACTTC. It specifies CASSQGAKVYEQYF.

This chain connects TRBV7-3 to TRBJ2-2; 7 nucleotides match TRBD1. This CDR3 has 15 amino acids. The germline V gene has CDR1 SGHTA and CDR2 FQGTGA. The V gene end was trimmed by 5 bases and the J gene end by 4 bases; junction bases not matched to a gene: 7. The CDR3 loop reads CASSPGQWVTGELFF. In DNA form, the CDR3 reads TGTGCCAGCAGCCCGGGACAGTGGGTCACCGGGGAGCTGTTTTTT.

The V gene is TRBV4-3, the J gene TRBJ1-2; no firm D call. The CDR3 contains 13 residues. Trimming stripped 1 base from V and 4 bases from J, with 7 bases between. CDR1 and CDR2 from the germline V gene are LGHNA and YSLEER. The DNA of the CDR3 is TGCGCCAGCAGCCAAGGTACTCCCTATGGCTACACCTTC. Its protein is CASSQGTPYGYTF.

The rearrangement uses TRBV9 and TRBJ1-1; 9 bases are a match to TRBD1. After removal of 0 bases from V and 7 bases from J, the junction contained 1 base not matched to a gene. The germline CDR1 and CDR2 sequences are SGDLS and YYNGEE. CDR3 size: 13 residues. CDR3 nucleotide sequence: TGTGCCAGCAGCGTAGTGGGACAGGGTGAAGCTTTCTTT. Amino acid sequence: CASSVVGQGEAFF.

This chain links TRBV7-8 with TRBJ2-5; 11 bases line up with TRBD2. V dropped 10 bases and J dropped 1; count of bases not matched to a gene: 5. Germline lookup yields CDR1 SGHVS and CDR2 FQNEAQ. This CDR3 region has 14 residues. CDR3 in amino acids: CATLGLAGQETQYF. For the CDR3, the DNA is TGTGCCACCCTCGGACTAGCGGGCCAAGAGACCCAGTACTTC. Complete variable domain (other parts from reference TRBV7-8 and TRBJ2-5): GAGVSQSPRYKVAKRGQDVALRCDPISGHVSLFWYQQALGQGPEFLTYFQNEAQLDKSGLPSDRFFAERPEGSVSTLKIQRTQQEDSAVYLCATLGLAGQETQYFGPGTRLLVL.

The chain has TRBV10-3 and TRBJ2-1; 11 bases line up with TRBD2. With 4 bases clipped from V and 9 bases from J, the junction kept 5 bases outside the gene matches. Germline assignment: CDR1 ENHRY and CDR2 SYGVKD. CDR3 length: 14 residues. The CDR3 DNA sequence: TGTGCCATCAGTGGACTAGCGGGAAAAGGTGAGCAGTTCTTC. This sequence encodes CAISGLAGKGEQFF.

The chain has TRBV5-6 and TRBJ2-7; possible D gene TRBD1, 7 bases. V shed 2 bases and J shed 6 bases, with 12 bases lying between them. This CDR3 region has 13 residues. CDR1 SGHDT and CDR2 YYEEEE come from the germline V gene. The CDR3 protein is CASSFQGEVEQYF. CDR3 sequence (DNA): TGTGCCAGCAGCTTTCAGGGGGAGGTCGAGCAGTACTTC.

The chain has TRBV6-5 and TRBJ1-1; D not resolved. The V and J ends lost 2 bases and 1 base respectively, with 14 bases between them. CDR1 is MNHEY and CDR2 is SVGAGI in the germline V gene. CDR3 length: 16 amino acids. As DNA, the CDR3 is TGTGCCAGCAGTTACCGAGTATGGCAGACGAACACTGAAGCTTTCTTT. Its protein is CASSYRVWQTNTEAFF.

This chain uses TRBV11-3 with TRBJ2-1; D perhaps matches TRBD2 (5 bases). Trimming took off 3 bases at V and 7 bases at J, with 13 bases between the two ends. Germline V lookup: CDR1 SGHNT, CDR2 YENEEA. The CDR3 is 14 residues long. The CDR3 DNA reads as TGTGCCAGCAGCTTTGCGGGCCACTCTAATGAGCAGTTCTTC. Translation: CASSFAGHSNEQFF.

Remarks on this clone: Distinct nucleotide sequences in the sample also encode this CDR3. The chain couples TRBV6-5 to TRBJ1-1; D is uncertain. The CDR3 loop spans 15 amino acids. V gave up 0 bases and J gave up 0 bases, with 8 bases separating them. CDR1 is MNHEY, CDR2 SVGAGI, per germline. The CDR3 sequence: CASSYSRTVNTEAFF. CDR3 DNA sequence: TGTGCCAGCAGTTACTCTAGGACGGTGAACACTGAAGCTTTCTTT.

The CDR3 nucleotides are TGTGCCAGCAGTTTATCTGGTGAATGGGGGAACGAGCAGTACTTC. Its protein product is CASSLSGEWGNEQYF. J is TRBJ2-7 and V is TRBV27; D may match TRBD1 or TRBD2 (5 bases each). This CDR3 contains 15 residues. Trimming took off 0 bases at V and 5 bases at J, with 14 bases between the two ends. The germline V gene encodes CDR1 MNHEY and CDR2 SMNVEV (reference sequence).

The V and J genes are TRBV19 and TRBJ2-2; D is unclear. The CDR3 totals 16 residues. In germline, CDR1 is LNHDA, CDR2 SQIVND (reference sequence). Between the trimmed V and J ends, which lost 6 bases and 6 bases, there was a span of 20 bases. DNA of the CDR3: TGTGCCAGTAGCCAATTCACAGAAACCCCCGCCGGGGAGCTGTTTTTT. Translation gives CASSQFTETPAGELFF.